This entry lists 6 T cell receptor beta chains sequenced from one sample in a study of blood T cell repertoires in COVID-19. Profiled with immunoSEQ multiplex PCR; TCRdb holds only in-frame clones, not every one. Among 75,000 to 100,000 clones, 60% to 85% were seen once, and the ten largest hold 9.8%. The sample comprised peripheral blood. Every receptor here comes from a woman older than 75 with acute or convalescent COVID-19.

The chain combines TRBV7-2 with TRBJ1-2; possibly TRBD1 for D (5 bases). V shed 4 bases and J shed 4 bases, with 16 bases lying between them. The germline CDR1 and CDR2 sequences are SGHTA and FQGNSA. This CDR3 comprises 15 residues. CDR3 nucleotide sequence: TGTGCCAGCAGCTCCCCCAGGGCAAGCCTCTATGGCTACACCTTC. Its translation: CASSSPRASLYGYTF.

The chain combines TRBV9 with TRBJ1-4, with 7 bases fitting TRBD1. Germline loops: CDR1 SGDLS, CDR2 YYNGEE. V trimming: 4 bases; J trimming: 4 bases; junction bases outside the gene matches: 7. The CDR3 is 15 residues long. The CDR3 loop is CASSPQGQYNEKLFF. CDR3 sequence (DNA): TGTGCCAGCAGCCCCCAGGGACAGTATAATGAAAAACTGTTTTTT.

This clone has only a few counts. The chain employs TRBV11-2 and TRBJ1-4; possibly TRBD1 for D (6 bases). The CDR3 covers 16 residues. Germline V lookup: CDR1 SGHAT, CDR2 FQNNGV. V was pared by 1 base and J by 7 bases, with 16 bases between. The CDR3 nucleotides are TGTGCCAGCAGCTTAGGGCCCGGCAGGGGAATTGAAAAACTGTTTTTT. Protein: CASSLGPGRGIEKLFF.

The chain links TRBV7-9 to TRBJ2-1, with 10 nucleotides matching TRBD1. V lost 6 bases, J lost 4 bases, and 9 bases stayed unmatched. Germline lookup yields CDR1 SEHNR and CDR2 FQNEAQ (reference sequence). This CDR3 has 16 residues. CDR3 protein: CASSQTGTGAYNEQFF. In nucleotides, the CDR3 is TGTGCCAGCAGTCAGACCGGGACAGGGGCGTACAATGAGCAGTTCTTC. The whole variable domain, filled in from reference TRBV7-9 and TRBJ2-1, reads DTGVSQNPRHKITKRGQNVTFRCDPISEHNRLYWYRQTLGQGPEFLTYFQNEAQLEKSRLLSDRFSAERPKGSFSTLEIQRTEQGDSAMYLCASSQTGTGAYNEQFFGPGTRLTVL.

For the CDR3, the DNA is TGTGCCATCAGGGGACAGGGTACCTCTGGAAACACCATATATTTT. The encoded protein is CAIRGQGTSGNTIYF. V is TRBV10-3 and J is TRBJ1-3; 9 bases match TRBD1. Germline-derived CDR1 and CDR2 are ENHRY and SYGVKD. The CDR3 has 15 residues. Germline trimming cut 6 bases from V and 0 bases from J; bases unmatched to any gene: 3.

CDR3 amino acids: CASSTFSGSSYNEQFF. Written as DNA, the CDR3 is TGTGCCAGCAGCACTTTTAGCGGGAGCTCCTACAATGAGCAGTTCTTC. The chain couples TRBV11-2 to TRBJ2-1; 9 bases align to TRBD2. The germline V gene has CDR1 SGHAT and CDR2 FQNNGV. Trimming cost V 5 bases and J 0 bases; bases outside gene matches: 5. The CDR3 covers 16 residues.